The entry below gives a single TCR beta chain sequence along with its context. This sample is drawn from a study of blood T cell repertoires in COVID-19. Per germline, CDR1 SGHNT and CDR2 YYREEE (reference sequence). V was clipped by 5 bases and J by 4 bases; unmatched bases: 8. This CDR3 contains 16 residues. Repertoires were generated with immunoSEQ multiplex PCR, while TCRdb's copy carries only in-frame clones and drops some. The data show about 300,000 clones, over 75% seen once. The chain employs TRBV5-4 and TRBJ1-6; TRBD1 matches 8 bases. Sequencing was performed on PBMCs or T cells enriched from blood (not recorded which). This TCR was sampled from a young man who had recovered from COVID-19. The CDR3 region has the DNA TGTGCCAGCAGGAGAACGGGACAGGCATATAATTCACCCCTCCACTTT. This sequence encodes CASRRTGQAYNSPLHF.